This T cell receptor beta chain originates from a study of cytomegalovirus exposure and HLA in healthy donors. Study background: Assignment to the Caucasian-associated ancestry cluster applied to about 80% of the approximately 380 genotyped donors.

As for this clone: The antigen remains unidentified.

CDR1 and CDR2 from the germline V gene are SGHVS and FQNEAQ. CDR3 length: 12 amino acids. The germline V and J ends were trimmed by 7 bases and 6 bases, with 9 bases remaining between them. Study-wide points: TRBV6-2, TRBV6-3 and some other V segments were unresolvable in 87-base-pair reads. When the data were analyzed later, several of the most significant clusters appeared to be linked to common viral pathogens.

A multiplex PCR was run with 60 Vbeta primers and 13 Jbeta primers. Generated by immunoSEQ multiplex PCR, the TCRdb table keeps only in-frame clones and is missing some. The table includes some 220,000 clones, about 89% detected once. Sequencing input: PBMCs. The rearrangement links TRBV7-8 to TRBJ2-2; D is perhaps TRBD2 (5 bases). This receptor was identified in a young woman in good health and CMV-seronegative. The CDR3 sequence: CASTRRAGELFF. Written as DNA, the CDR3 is TGTGCCAGCACCAGGCGGGCCGGGGAGCTGTTTTTT.